This record concerns one T cell receptor beta chain sequence. Its antigen remains unidentified. Other DNA sequences in the sample encode the same CDR3. These data originate in a study of EBV T-cell therapy then PD-1 blockade in nasopharyngeal carcinoma. The repertoire was sequenced with immunoSEQ multiplex PCR; TCRdb's copy has only in-frame clones and lacks some. The sample yields 17,000 or so clones, approximately 80% seen once. Treatment defined: AdE1-LMPpoly-expanded autologous EBV-specific T-cell therapy followed by anti-PD-1 nivolumab. The germline V gene encodes CDR1 SEHNR and CDR2 FQNEAQ (reference sequence). This CDR3 region has 14 residues. Trimming stripped 3 bases from V and 7 bases from J, with 12 bases between.

The gene calls are TRBV7-9 and TRBJ1-4; no clear D. This receptor was identified in a man aged 35 to 55 with nasopharyngeal carcinoma. The specimen comprised CD8+ T cells from blood, sampled at day 0 from a patient whose treatment included autologous EBV-specific T cells and nivolumab. This chain's CDR3 is CASSLRVLGEKLFF. The CDR3 DNA is TGTGCCAGCAGCTTGCGGGTGCTAGGTGAAAAACTGTTTTTT.